The TCR beta chain under discussion was sequenced for a study of CD8+CD57+ T cells in acquired aplastic anemia. Background on the study: Roughly 3 ug was the average amount of DNA from sorted CD4+ and CD8+ cells. Healthy CD8+ samples averaged around 10 million reads. Study-level results: Around 27 sequences, all CD8+ CDR3, were shared between patients and controls. For CD8+ Simpson's diversity, patients and controls showed no significant difference.

CDR3 and TCR beta VDJ profiling relied on genomic DNA as the template. TCRdb ran MiXCR on the reads and lists one entry per CDR3 protein. Here the sample spans about 80,000 distinct CDR3 sequences, approximately 46% being singletons. This clonotype was seen ten or more times. The antigen is not known. The TCR sequence derives from a human donor in good health, serving as a control. Material: sorted CD4+, CD8+, or CD8+CD57+ T cells (not recorded which) from PBMCs.

CDR3 sequence (DNA): TGTGCTAGTGGTTTGGTACTTCTCCCCGTTCTCTCTGGAAACACCATATATTTT. Its protein is CASGLVLLPVLSGNTIYF. This chain connects TRBV12-5 to TRBJ1-3; no clear D. This CDR3 is 18 amino acids long. Trimming took off 0 bases at V and 0 bases at J, with 15 bases between the two ends. Germline CDR1 LGHNT, CDR2 FRNRAP.